Each of the 31 T cell receptor beta chains below was sequenced from the same sample in a study of blood T cell repertoires in COVID-19. The protocol was immunoSEQ multiplex PCR, while the TCRdb copy is restricted to in-frame clones and leaves out a portion. The sample yields 190,000 or so clones, about 81% seen once. Specimen: peripheral blood. These TCRs come from a woman aged 80 or older with COVID-19, enrolled during active disease.

This chain links TRBV9 with TRBJ2-3, with 7 bases lining up with TRBD2. The V segment lost 0 bases and the J segment 3 bases; nucleotides outside the gene matches: 7. The length of the CDR3 is 16 residues. Germline V gene sequence: CDR1 SGDLS, CDR2 YYNGEE. The DNA of the CDR3 is TGTGCCAGCAGCGTAGGGGGAGGGGCGCGAACAGATACGCAGTATTTT. Its protein product is CASSVGGGARTDTQYF.

The genes are TRBV7-2 and TRBJ2-1; 14 nucleotides align to TRBD2. The CDR3 spans 17 residues. The V segment lost 5 bases and the J segment 7 bases; nucleotides outside the gene matches: 10. CDR1 is SGHTA and CDR2 is FQGNSA in the germline V gene. The DNA for the CDR3 is TGTGCCAGCAGCACTCCTCTGGGACTAGCGGGAGATAATGAGCAGTTCTTC. Translation gives CASSTPLGLAGDNEQFF.

This clone was observed a handful of times. This sequence joins TRBV2 and TRBJ2-1, with 9 bases matching TRBD2. V lost 3 bases, J lost 12 bases, and 3 bases stayed unmatched. The CDR3 is 12 amino acids. CDR1 is SNHLY and CDR2 is FYNNEI in the germline V gene. The chain's CDR3 is CASSEREGLQFF. The CDR3 bases are TGTGCCAGCAGTGAGCGGGAGGGTCTGCAGTTCTTC.

This clone was counted between two and nine times. The genes are TRBV28 and TRBJ2-1; unclear D gene. V gave up 4 bases and J gave up 2 bases, with 6 bases separating them. Germline CDR1 is MDHEN and CDR2 is SYDVKM. The CDR3 is 13 amino acids. The CDR3 loop is CASSYRTYNEQFF. The DNA for the CDR3 is TGTGCCAGCAGTTATCGTACCTACAATGAGCAGTTCTTC.

The gene calls are TRBV6-5 and TRBJ2-5; 7 nucleotides align to TRBD1. V dropped 5 bases and J dropped 2; count of bases not matched to a gene: 8. Germline lookup yields CDR1 MNHEY and CDR2 SVGAGI. The CDR3 runs 15 residues. In nucleotides, the CDR3 is TGTGCCAGCAGTCCCGGGACAGCCTTACAAGAGACCCAGTACTTC. This sequence encodes CASSPGTALQETQYF.

This clone was observed a handful of times. The V and J genes are TRBV7-6 and TRBJ2-3; 11 nucleotides align to TRBD2. Trimming cost V 5 bases and J 0 bases; bases outside gene matches: 7. CDR3 size: 17 residues. Germline lookup yields CDR1 SGHVS and CDR2 FNYEAQ. In DNA form, the CDR3 reads TGTGCCAGCAGCCGGGGACTAGCGGAAATAAGCACAGATACGCAGTATTTT. It yields the protein CASSRGLAEISTDTQYF.

This clone has just one count. The J gene is TRBJ1-2, the V gene TRBV19, with TRBD1 matching 8 bases. Trimming cost V 6 bases and J 8 bases; bases outside gene matches: 8. Germline V gives CDR1 LNHDA, CDR2 SQIVND (reference sequence). This CDR3 spans 13 amino acids. The CDR3 DNA is TGTGCCAGTAGCCGGGACAGGTCTATGGGCTACACCTTC. Translation: CASSRDRSMGYTF.

This chain joins TRBV28 and TRBJ2-7; 7 positions match TRBD1. Germline V gene data show CDR1 as MDHEN and CDR2 as SYDVKM. This CDR3 contains 14 residues. V gave up 6 bases and J gave up 1 base; unmatched junction bases: 6. The CDR3 sequence: CASREQGWSYEQYF. CDR3 sequence (DNA): TGTGCCAGCAGGGAACAGGGGTGGTCCTACGAGCAGTACTTC.

V is TRBV6-4 and J is TRBJ1-1; no clear D. The V gene lost 2 bases and the J gene lost 1 base, with 5 bases spanning the gap. CDR3 length: 13 amino acids. Looked up from germline, CDR1 is MRHNA and CDR2 is SNTAGT. The CDR3 reads CASSDGENTEAFF. In DNA form, the CDR3 reads TGTGCCAGCAGTGACGGAGAGAACACTGAAGCTTTCTTT.

This clone was detected only once. This chain connects TRBV6-1 to TRBJ2-7; 10 bases are shared with TRBD2. The V gene end was trimmed by 5 bases and the J gene end by 7 bases; junction bases not matched to a gene: 5. CDR3 length: 13 residues. CDR1 and CDR2 (germline): MNHNS, SASEGT. As DNA, the CDR3 is TGTGCCAGCAGTAGCAGCGGGAGGGGTGAGCAGTACTTC. Its protein product is CASSSSGRGEQYF.

A note on this clone: The CDR3 does not close with the conserved phenylalanine or tryptophan, likely indicating a read error. The DNA is left out, because the CDR3 cannot be placed on it with certainty; the CDR3 is given as TCRdb lists it. This rearrangement joins TRBV19 to TRBJ1-2; TRBD1, the table's D call, was not compared with the DNA. The CDR3 sequence runs 12 residues, both termini included. Germline CDR1 LNHDA, CDR2 SQIVND (reference sequence). The CDR3 loop reads CASSIGQGIQYI.

The chain uses TRBV18 and TRBJ2-3, with D uncertain. Germline loops: CDR1 KGHSH, CDR2 LQKENI. Between the trimmed V and J ends, which lost 2 bases and 6 bases, there was a span of 9 bases. CDR3 size: 13 residues. The CDR3 DNA is TGTGCCAGCTCACCAAACGGTTTGGATACGCAGTATTTT. Residues: CASSPNGLDTQYF.

This clone appeared once. CDR3 DNA sequence: TGCGCCAGCAGCTCGGGACAGGGCGATGAAAAACTGTTTTTT. Its translation is CASSSGQGDEKLFF. The J gene is TRBJ1-4, the V gene TRBV5-1, with 9 bases identical to TRBD1. CDR1 and CDR2 (germline): SGHRS, YFSETQ. This CDR3 region has 14 residues. Germline trimming cut 3 bases from V and 6 bases from J; bases unmatched to any gene: 3.

In nucleotides, the CDR3 is TGTGCCAGTAGTATAGGGAACAGTAATTCACCCCTCCACTTT. Its translation: CASSIGNSNSPLHF. The V gene is TRBV19, the J gene TRBJ1-6; D unclear. Germline V CDR1 and CDR2: LNHDA, SQIVND (reference sequence). V gave up 1 base and J gave up 6 bases, with 7 bases separating them. The CDR3 has 14 amino acids.

The chain employs TRBV9 and TRBJ1-1; D possibly corresponds to TRBD1 (5 bases). This CDR3 is built from 13 residues. Trimming took 4 bases from V and 1 from J, leaving 8 bases between them. CDR1 and CDR2 (germline): SGDLS, YYNGEE. In nucleotides, the CDR3 is TGTGCCAGCAGCCAGGGATCGAACACTGAAGCTTTCTTT. Its protein product is CASSQGSNTEAFF. The full variable domain, with the rest looked up from reference TRBV9 and TRBJ1-1, is DSGVTQTPKHLITATGQRVTLRCSPRSGDLSVYWYQQSLDQGLQFLIQYYNGEERAKGNILERFSAQQFPDLHSELNLSSLELGDSALYFCASSQGSNTEAFFGQGTRLTVV.

The chain has TRBV5-1 and TRBJ1-1; a possible D gene is TRBD1 (5 bases). The germline V gene has CDR1 SGHRS and CDR2 YFSETQ. The ends were cut back, 5 bases at V and 1 base at J, with 9 bases in the middle. The CDR3 length is 13 residues. The CDR3 loop reads CASRPGGNTEAFF. The CDR3 coding sequence is TGCGCCAGCAGGCCGGGGGGGAACACTGAAGCTTTCTTT. Full variable domain (rest looked up from reference TRBV5-1 and TRBJ1-1): KAGVTQTPRYLIKTRGQQVTLSCSPISGHRSVSWYQQTPGQGLQFLFEYFSETQRNKGNFPGRFSGRQFSNSRSEMNVSTLELGDSALYLCASRPGGNTEAFFGQGTRLTVV.

The chain employs TRBV28 and TRBJ1-1; D is ambiguous. The CDR3 runs 13 residues. Per germline, CDR1 MDHEN and CDR2 SYDVKM. V gave up 5 bases and J gave up 4 bases, with 11 bases separating them. The CDR3 DNA is TGTGCCAGCAGTGTACTTGGGAGCACTGAAGCTTTCTTT. Translation gives CASSVLGSTEAFF.

This clone was recorded only once. CDR3: CASSSPPGQGARTGELFF. In nucleotides, the CDR3 is TGTGCCAGCAGCTCCCCACCGGGACAGGGGGCGAGGACCGGGGAGCTGTTTTTT. The chain is built from TRBV7-9 and TRBJ2-2; 12 nucleotides agree with TRBD1. The CDR3 spans 18 residues. The germline gives CDR1 SEHNR, CDR2 FQNEAQ (reference sequence). The V gene end was trimmed by 4 bases and the J gene end by 5 bases; junction bases not matched to a gene: 11.

This rearrangement joins TRBV28 to TRBJ1-1; 10 bases line up with TRBD1. Germline CDR1 and CDR2: MDHEN and SYDVKM. Unmatched junction bases numbered 4, after V lost 3 bases and J lost 0 bases. The CDR3 has 16 residues. CDR3 nucleotide sequence: TGTGCCAGCAGTTTCGACAGGGGGCTGGTGAACACTGAAGCTTTCTTT. Translated, it gives CASSFDRGLVNTEAFF.

The chain employs TRBV27 and TRBJ2-7; TRBD1 matches at 9 bases. CDR1 is MNHEY, CDR2 SMNVEV, per germline (reference sequence). The J segment lost 2 bases and the V segment lost 4 bases, leaving 6 bases of the junction unmatched. The CDR3 runs 15 residues. DNA for the CDR3: TGTGCCAGCAGTTCCTATCGACAGGGGGCCTACGAGCAGTACTTC. It codes for CASSSYRQGAYEQYF.

The chain has TRBV21-1 and TRBJ2-7; the table gives TRBD2 as D, unverified against the DNA. TRBV21-1 is tagged as a pseudogene. The CDR3 has 12 residues. The CDR3 loop is CASSPGRDEQYF. As DNA, the CDR3 is TGTGCCAGCAGCCCCGGTCGCGACGAGCAGTACTTC.

This clone is a singleton in its sample. The V gene is TRBV2, the J gene TRBJ1-1; D not certain. The CDR3 contains 13 residues. Germline V gives CDR1 SNHLY, CDR2 FYNNEI. Trimming pared 7 bases from V and 0 bases from J, leaving 9 bases between. The CDR3, as DNA: TGTGCCAGCAATCGATACATGAACACTGAAGCTTTCTTT. Residues: CASNRYMNTEAFF.

CDR3: CASSTSGRAADTQYF. For the CDR3, the DNA is TGTGCCAGCAGTACTAGCGGGAGGGCGGCGGATACGCAGTATTTT. The chain is built from TRBV27 and TRBJ2-3, with 13 bases fitting TRBD2. CDR1 is MNHEY, CDR2 SMNVEV, per germline (reference sequence). V dropped 5 bases and J dropped 6; count of bases not matched to a gene: 5. This CDR3 has 15 amino acids.

J is TRBJ2-7 and V is TRBV15; D uncertain. The CDR3 length is 14 residues. Per germline, CDR1 LNHNV and CDR2 YYDKDF (reference sequence). V was trimmed by 6 bases and J by 0 bases, leaving 12 bases between them. The CDR3: CATSQTGSSYEQYF. The CDR3 bases are TGTGCCACCAGTCAGACTGGATCCTCCTACGAGCAGTACTTC. Full variable domain (rest looked up from reference TRBV15 and TRBJ2-7): DAMVIQNPRYQVTQFGKPVTLSCSQTLNHNVMYWYQQKSSQAPKLLFHYYDKDFNNEADTPDNFQSRRPNTSFCFLDIRSPGLGDTAMYLCATSQTGSSYEQYFGPGTRLTVT.

V usage is TRBV3-1 (or the pseudogene TRBV3-2) and J usage is TRBJ1-2; 7 bases align to TRBD1. V was clipped by 0 bases and J by 8 bases; unmatched bases: 6. From germline, CDR1 is LGHDT and CDR2 YNNKEL (reference sequence). The CDR3 is made up of 14 amino acids. This chain's CDR3 is CASSQEQGMDGYTF. CDR3 nucleotide sequence: TGTGCCAGCAGCCAAGAACAGGGGATGGACGGCTACACCTTC.

This clone was observed a few times. The chain is built from TRBV18 and TRBJ1-3; no reliable D call. CDR3 length: 15 residues. Germline V gives CDR1 KGHSH, CDR2 LQKENI. Trimming took off 5 bases at V and 3 bases at J, with 14 bases between the two ends. CDR3 residues: CASSSRKDFGNTIYF. The DNA of the CDR3 is TGTGCCAGCTCATCCCGGAAGGACTTTGGAAACACCATATATTTT.

V is TRBV2 and J is TRBJ2-3; the match to TRBD2 covers 11 bases. In germline, CDR1 is SNHLY, CDR2 FYNNEI. Trimming removed 10 bases from V and 4 bases from J; junction bases left unmatched: 4. The CDR3 runs to 13 residues. The chain's CDR3 is CANLAGGPDTQYF. As DNA, the CDR3 is TGTGCCAACCTAGCGGGGGGACCAGATACGCAGTATTTT.

The gene calls are TRBV7-9 and TRBJ2-7; TRBD1 agrees at 8 bases. Germline CDR1 reads SEHNR; CDR2 reads FQNEAQ (reference sequence). Germline trimming cut 3 bases from V and 3 bases from J; bases unmatched to any gene: 1. The CDR3 runs to 13 residues. The CDR3 spells CASSFTGGYEQYF. The DNA for the CDR3 is TGTGCCAGCAGCTTTACAGGGGGCTACGAGCAGTACTTC.

This rearrangement joins TRBV6-5 to TRBJ1-5; 10 bases map to TRBD1. The CDR3 is 14 residues long. Unmatched junction bases numbered 7, after V lost 8 bases and J lost 6 bases. Germline lookup yields CDR1 MNHEY and CDR2 SVGAGI. CDR3 sequence reads: CASQAGQGFQPQHF. In DNA, the CDR3 is TGTGCCAGCCAGGCGGGACAGGGGTTTCAGCCCCAGCATTTT.

V gene TRBV2 combines with J gene TRBJ2-2; 7 positions agree with TRBD1. Germline V CDR1 and CDR2: SNHLY, FYNNEI. The trim removed 0 bases at V and 6 bases at J, leaving 7 bases unmatched. The CDR3 totals 16 residues. The CDR3 loop reads CASSEALEGGAGELFF. In DNA, the CDR3 is TGTGCCAGCAGTGAAGCGCTAGAAGGGGGCGCCGGGGAGCTGTTTTTT.

The V gene is TRBV6-5, the J gene TRBJ1-1; possible D gene TRBD1, 6 bases. Germline values: CDR1 MNHEY, CDR2 SVGAGI. CDR3 length: 13 amino acids. V dropped 5 bases and J dropped 4 bases, with 11 bases sitting between them. The chain's CDR3 is CASSNRVSTEAFF. For the CDR3, the DNA is TGTGCCAGCAGTAACAGGGTCAGCACTGAAGCTTTCTTT.